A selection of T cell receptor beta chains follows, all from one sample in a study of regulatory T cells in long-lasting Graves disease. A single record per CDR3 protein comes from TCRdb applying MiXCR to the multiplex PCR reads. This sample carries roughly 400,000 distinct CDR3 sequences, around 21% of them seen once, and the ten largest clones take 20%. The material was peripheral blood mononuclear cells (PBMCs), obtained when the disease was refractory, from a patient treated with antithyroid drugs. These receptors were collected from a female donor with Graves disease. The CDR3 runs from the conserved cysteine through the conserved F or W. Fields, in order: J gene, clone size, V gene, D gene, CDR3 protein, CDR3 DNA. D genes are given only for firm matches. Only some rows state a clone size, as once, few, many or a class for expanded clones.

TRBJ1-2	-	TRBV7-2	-	CASSLPREYYGYTF	TGTGCCAGCAGCTTGCCCAGGGAGTACTATGGCTACACCTTC
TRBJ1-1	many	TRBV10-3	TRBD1	CAIKGATGDTEAFF	TGTGCCATCAAAGGCGCTACAGGGGACACTGAAGCTTTCTTT
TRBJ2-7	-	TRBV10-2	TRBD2	CASSDPSGPSYEQYF	TGCGCCAGCAGTGACCCTAGCGGGCCTTCCTACGAGCAGTACTTC
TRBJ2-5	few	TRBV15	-	CATSRDGAPETQYF	TGTGCCACCAGCAGAGATGGAGCGCCAGAGACCCAGTACTTC
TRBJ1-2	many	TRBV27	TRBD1	CASSPRTGYGYTF	TGTGCCAGCAGTCCTCGGACAGGGTATGGCTACACCTTC
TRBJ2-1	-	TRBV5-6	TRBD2	CASSRGLAGSYNEQFF	TGTGCCAGCAGCCGCGGACTAGCGGGGTCCTACAATGAGCAGTTCTTC
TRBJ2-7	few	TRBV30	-	CAWSKLYEQYF	TGTGCCTGGAGTAAGCTCTACGAGCAGTACTTC
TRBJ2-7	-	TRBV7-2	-	CASSFSGANEQYF	TGTGCCAGCAGCTTCTCCGGGGCGAACGAGCAGTACTTC
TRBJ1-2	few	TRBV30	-	CAWTDSNYGYTF	TGTGCCTGGACGGACAGTAACTATGGCTACACCTTC
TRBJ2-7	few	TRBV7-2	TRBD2	CASSLSGTSGIYEQYF	TGTGCCAGCAGCTTATCCGGGACTAGCGGGATCTACGAGCAGTACTTC
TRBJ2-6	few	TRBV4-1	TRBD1	CASSQGQGGSGANVLTF	TGCGCCAGCAGCCAAGGACAGGGTGGCTCTGGGGCCAACGTCCTGACTTTC
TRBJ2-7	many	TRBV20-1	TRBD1	CSARGQVREQYF	TGCAGTGCTAGGGGACAGGTGCGTGAGCAGTACTTC
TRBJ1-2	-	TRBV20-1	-	CSAWDGDRRYTF	TGCAGTGCTTGGGACGGTGATCGAAGATACACCTTC
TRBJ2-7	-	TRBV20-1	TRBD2	CSARDRSGPSYEQYF	TGCAGTGCTAGAGATCGTAGCGGGCCCAGCTACGAGCAGTACTTC
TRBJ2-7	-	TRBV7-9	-	CASSLEGSVEQYF	TGTGCCAGCAGCCTAGAGGGCAGCGTCGAGCAGTACTTC
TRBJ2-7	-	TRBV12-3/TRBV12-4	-	CASSSHGGQLSSYEQYF	TGTGCCAGCAGTTCCCACGGGGGACAGCTATCATCCTACGAGCAGTACTTC
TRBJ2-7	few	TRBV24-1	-	CATPGGRSYEQYF	TGTGCCACCCCAGGGGGGAGGTCCTACGAGCAGTACTTC
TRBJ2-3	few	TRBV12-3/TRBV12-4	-	CASSLGVGSDTQYF	TGTGCCAGCAGTTTAGGGGTGGGGTCAGATACGCAGTATTTT
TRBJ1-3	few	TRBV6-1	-	CASSEVHLRGTPGSGNTIYF	TGTGCCAGCAGTGAAGTCCATCTTCGCGGGACACCTGGCTCTGGAAACACCATATATTTT
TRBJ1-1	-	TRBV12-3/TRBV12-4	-	CARSLDREAFF	TGTGCCAGGAGTCTCGACAGGGAAGCTTTCTTT
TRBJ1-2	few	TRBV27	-	CASSFGRDNGYTF	TGTGCCAGCAGTTTCGGCAGGGATAATGGCTACACCTTC
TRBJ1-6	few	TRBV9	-	CASSVGGLNSPLHF	TGTGCCAGCAGCGTAGGCGGCCTAAATTCACCCCTCCACTTT
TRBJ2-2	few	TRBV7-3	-	CASSSGQGELFF	TGTGCCAGCAGCTCGGGACAAGGGGAGCTGTTTTTT
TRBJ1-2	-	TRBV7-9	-	CASSESQDPPNYGYTF	TGTGCCAGCAGCGAATCACAGGACCCACCTAACTATGGCTACACCTTC
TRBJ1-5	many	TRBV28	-	CASSLRQLSNQPQHF	TGTGCCAGCAGTTTAAGACAGCTTAGCAATCAGCCCCAGCATTTT
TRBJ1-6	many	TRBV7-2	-	CASSSRFGGPNSPLHF	TGTGCCAGCAGCTCACGTTTCGGGGGTCCAAATTCACCCCTCCACTTT
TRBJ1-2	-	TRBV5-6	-	CASSRIPRSGGEIANYGYTF	TGTGCCAGCAGCCGGATTCCTAGGTCTGGGGGAGAAATAGCTAACTATGGCTACACCTTC
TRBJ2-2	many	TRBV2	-	CASSEFGTTGELFF	TGTGCCAGCAGTGAGTTCGGGACAACCGGGGAGCTGTTTTTT
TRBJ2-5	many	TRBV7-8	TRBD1	CASSLGDRGETQYF	TGTGCCAGCAGCTTAGGGGACAGAGGGGAGACCCAGTACTTC
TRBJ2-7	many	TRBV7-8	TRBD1	CASTPGTASSYEQYF	TGTGCCAGCACCCCCGGGACAGCAAGCTCCTACGAGCAGTACTTC
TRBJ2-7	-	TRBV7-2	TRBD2	CASSPRRVPSGSIDEQYF	TGTGCCAGCAGCCCCCGAAGGGTTCCTAGCGGGAGTATCGACGAGCAGTACTTC
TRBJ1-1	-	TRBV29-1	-	CSGREVGLGTEAFF	TGCAGCGGCCGGGAGGTGGGCTTGGGCACTGAAGCTTTCTTT
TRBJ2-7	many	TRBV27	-	CASRPAGVYEQYF	TGTGCCAGCAGGCCCGCAGGGGTCTACGAGCAGTACTTC
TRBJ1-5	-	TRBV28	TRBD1	CASSPTGTGLINSNQPQHF	TGTGCCAGCAGTCCTACGGGGACAGGGTTAATAAATAGCAATCAGCCCCAGCATTTT
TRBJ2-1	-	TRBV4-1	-	CASSQGTGYNEQFF	TGCGCCAGCAGCCAAGGGACTGGGTACAATGAGCAGTTCTTC
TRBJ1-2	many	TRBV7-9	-	CASAQGDYGYTF	TGTGCCAGCGCACAGGGAGACTATGGCTACACCTTC
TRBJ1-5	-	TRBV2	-	CASSPGLGRNQPQHF	TGTGCCAGCAGTCCGGGACTGGGACGCAATCAGCCCCAGCATTTT
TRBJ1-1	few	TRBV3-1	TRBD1	CASSQNEGQGVDSTEAFF	TGTGCCAGCAGCCAGAATGAGGGACAGGGGGTAGATAGCACTGAAGCTTTCTTT
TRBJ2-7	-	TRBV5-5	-	CASSSAARAYEQYF	TGTGCCAGCAGCTCCGCAGCCAGGGCCTACGAGCAGTACTTC
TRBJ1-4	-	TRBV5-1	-	CASSSRGDRGEKLFF	TGCGCCAGCAGCTCGCGGGGCGACCGAGGGGAAAAACTGTTTTTT
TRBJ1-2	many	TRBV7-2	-	CASSGYGYTF	TGTGCCAGCAGCGGCTATGGCTACACCTTC
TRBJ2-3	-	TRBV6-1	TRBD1	CASSERTGGTDTQYF	TGTGCCAGCAGTGAGAGGACAGGGGGCACAGATACGCAGTATTTT
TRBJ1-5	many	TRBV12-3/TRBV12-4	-	CASSLRGSQPQHF	TGTGCCAGCAGTTTAAGAGGGAGTCAGCCCCAGCATTTT
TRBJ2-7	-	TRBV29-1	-	CSALEPLPFYEQYF	TGCAGCGCCCTGGAGCCTTTACCTTTCTACGAGCAGTACTTC
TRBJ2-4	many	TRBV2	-	CASSSRLLGNIQYF	TGTGCCAGCAGTTCAAGGCTACTTGGAAACATTCAGTACTTC